This T cell receptor beta chain stems from a study of blood T cell repertoires in COVID-19. On the study more broadly: Specimens from acute and convalescent COVID-19 originated in the United States, Italy and Spain. PBMCs, B-cell-depleted T cells, or T cells were the source of the cDNA or gDNA that made up the material.

Original methodology: Researchers report that nucleated cell counts were estimated from reference gene primer amplification. TCRdb's copy holds only in-frame clones and misses some; the assay was immunoSEQ multiplex PCR. V, J and clone size are taken as reported in that table, and D and trimming were inferred from the DNA itself. The data show 150,000 to 200,000 clones, 80% to 90% seen once. The CDR3 contains 14 residues. Germline values: CDR1 DFQATT, CDR2 SNEGSKA (reference sequence). The J segment lost 8 bases and the V segment lost 5 bases, leaving 4 bases of the junction unmatched. This chain links TRBV20-1 with TRBJ2-1; the match to TRBD2 covers 15 bases. Sequencing used peripheral blood. The TCR comes from a man between 18 and 35 years old with active or convalescent COVID-19. CDR3 protein: CSAGGTSGGYEQFF. The CDR3 DNA follows: TGCAGTGCTGGTGGGACTAGCGGGGGGTATGAGCAGTTCTTC.